The T cell receptor beta chain described here comes from a study of blood T cell repertoires in COVID-19. Background on the study: Samples taken during acute and convalescent COVID-19 were collected in the United States, Italy and Spain.

Original methodology: Nucleated cell number was recorded as an estimate derived from reference gene primer amplification. This table comes from immunoSEQ multiplex PCR, and its TCRdb copy is limited to in-frame clones, with some not included. V, J and clone size derive from that table, while D and trimming were established from the DNA sequence. The table has tens of thousands of clones, roughly 89% seen once. V lost 4 bases and J lost 2; bases outside the gene matches: 6. Germline V lookup: CDR1 SGHRS, CDR2 YFSETQ. CDR3 size: 15 residues. The sequence derives from a human donor with active COVID-19. The donor label of this sample is uncertain. Sequenced: peripheral blood. The chain is built from TRBV5-1 and TRBJ2-3, with TRBD2 identical over 8 bases. The CDR3 loop is CASSVTSEPTDTQYF. CDR3 bases: TGCGCCAGCAGCGTGACTAGCGAACCCACAGATACGCAGTATTTT.